The 3 T cell receptor beta chains listed next were all sequenced from one sample in a study of blood T cell repertoires in COVID-19. TCRdb keeps only in-frame clones here, not all; method: immunoSEQ multiplex PCR. The table shows more than 400,000 clones, with about nine tenths occurring only once. Sequencing was carried out using PBMCs or T cells enriched from blood (not recorded which). The receptors were gathered from a man between 18 and 29 years old who had recovered from COVID-19.

This CDR3 is CASSLVGDSNQPQHF. CDR3 DNA sequence: TGCGCCAGCAGCTTGGTGGGAGATAGCAATCAGCCCCAGCATTTT. This chain links TRBV5-1 with TRBJ1-5; D gene uncertain. The CDR3 loop spans 15 amino acids. Trimming stripped 0 bases from V and 0 bases from J, with 7 bases between. The germline gives CDR1 SGHRS, CDR2 YFSETQ.

This chain links TRBV19 with TRBJ1-1; 8 bases map to TRBD1. The length of the CDR3 is 15 residues. Trimming at V came to 6 bases and at J to 1 base, leaving 7 bases not matched to a gene. Germline V CDR1 and CDR2: LNHDA, SQIVND (reference sequence). CDR3 DNA sequence: TGTGCCAGTAGGGGTGTAGGGACAGGGAACACTGAAGCTTTCTTT. Translated, it gives CASRGVGTGNTEAFF.

The CDR3 DNA reads as TGTGCCAGCAGTCTGGGACAGCGTGAAGCTTTCTTT. Protein: CASSLGQREAFF. The J gene is TRBJ1-1, the V gene TRBV28, with 7 bases that match TRBD1. V was clipped by 5 bases and J by 7 bases; unmatched bases: 4. Germline V gene data show CDR1 as MDHEN and CDR2 as SYDVKM. The CDR3 length is 12 residues.